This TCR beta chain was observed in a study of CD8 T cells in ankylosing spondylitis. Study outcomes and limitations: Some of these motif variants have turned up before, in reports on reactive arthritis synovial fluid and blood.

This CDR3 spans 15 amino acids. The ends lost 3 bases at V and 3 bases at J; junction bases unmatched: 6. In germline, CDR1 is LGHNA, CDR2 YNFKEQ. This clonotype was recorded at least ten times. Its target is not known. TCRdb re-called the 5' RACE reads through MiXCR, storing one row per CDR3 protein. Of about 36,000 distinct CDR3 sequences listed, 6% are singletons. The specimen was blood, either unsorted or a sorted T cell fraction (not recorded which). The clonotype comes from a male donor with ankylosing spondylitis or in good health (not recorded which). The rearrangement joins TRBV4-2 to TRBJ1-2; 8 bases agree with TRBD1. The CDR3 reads CASSQWTGNHYGYTF. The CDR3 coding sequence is TGTGCCAGCAGCCAGTGGACAGGGAATCACTATGGCTACACCTTC.